This T cell receptor beta chain stems from a study of blood T cell repertoires in COVID-19. The CDR3 is 16 residues long. CDR1 is KGHDR, CDR2 SFDVKD, per germline. J lost 4 bases, V lost 4 bases, and 7 bases had no gene match. Clones were read by immunoSEQ multiplex PCR, and TCRdb kept only the in-frame ones, dropping some. The sample consists of approximately 220,000 clones, 80% to 90% of them appearing once. Material for sequencing was peripheral blood. The clonotype comes from a woman in her thirties or forties with active or convalescent COVID-19. The genes are TRBV24-1 and TRBJ2-7; 12 bases align to TRBD1. The CDR3 region is CATSEAGTGGWYEQYF. In DNA form, the CDR3 reads TGTGCCACCAGTGAGGCCGGGACAGGGGGCTGGTACGAGCAGTACTTC.